This is a list of T cell receptor beta chains from one sample in a study of CD8 T cells in ankylosing spondylitis. TCRdb reprocessed the 5' RACE reads via MiXCR and lists one record per CDR3 protein. Of 220,000 or so distinct CDR3 sequences in the sample, roughly a tenth were seen once. The sequencing sample was made of blood, either unsorted or a sorted T cell fraction (not recorded which). The receptors were gathered from a male donor with ankylosing spondylitis or in good health (not recorded which). The CDR3 runs from the conserved cysteine through the conserved F or W. The D gene is left open where the match is weak. Clone size appears in some rows only: once, few, many, or a class for an expanded clone.

>TRBJ2-1|TRBV5-4|many|-
TGTGCCAGCAATTCCGAGCGGATGGGGGCCTACAATGAGCAGTTCTTC
CASNSERMGAYNEQFF
>TRBJ1-2|TRBV6-6|many|TRBD1
TGTGCCAGCAGCCCGACAGGGGGAGATGGCTACACCTTC
CASSPTGGDGYTF
>TRBJ1-1|TRBV7-8|many|-
TGTGCCAGCAGTCCCGTTTTAAACACTGAAGCTTTCTTT
CASSPVLNTEAFF
>TRBJ2-7|TRBV7-2|few|TRBD1
TGTGCCAGCAGCCTGGAAGGCAGGGGGACCTACGAGCAGTACTTC
CASSLEGRGTYEQYF
>TRBJ2-7|TRBV6-1|many|-
TGTGCCAGCAGTCGAATTGGACAGTCAGAGCAGTACTTC
CASSRIGQSEQYF
>TRBJ1-1|TRBV20-1|many|-
TGCAGTGCTAGAGACAGGGTAACGGGGAGCACTGAAGCTTTCTTT
CSARDRVTGSTEAFF
>TRBJ2-6|TRBV7-2|few|TRBD2
TGTGCCAGCAGACGCGGGGGGGACTCTGGGGCCAACGTCCTGACTTTC
CASRRGGDSGANVLTF
>TRBJ1-1|TRBV20-1|few|TRBD1
TGCAGTGCTAGGAATACAGGGGGGGGGACTGAAGCTTTCTTT
CSARNTGGGTEAFF
>TRBJ2-4|TRBV7-2|many|-
TGTGCCAGCAGCTTAGCGTTAGGCCGTGGGGAACAAAACATTCAGTACTTC
CASSLALGRGEQNIQYF
>TRBJ1-2|TRBV20-1|many|TRBD1
TGCAGTGCCATAGACAGGGGGATCTATGGCTACACCTTC
CSAIDRGIYGYTF
>TRBJ2-7|TRBV5-6|few|-
TGTGCCAGCAGCTTCGAGGGTTGGCAGTACTTC
CASSFEGWQYF
>TRBJ2-1|TRBV7-2|many|-
TGTGCCAGCAGCTCAAACCTAGCGAATGAGCAGTTCTTC
CASSSNLANEQFF
>TRBJ2-4|TRBV5-1|many|-
TGCGCCAGCAGCTTAACAGGGCCAGAGGCCAAAAACATTCAGTACTTC
CASSLTGPEAKNIQYF
>TRBJ2-7|TRBV15|few|TRBD1
TGTGCCACCAGCAGACCCCGGACAGGAGCCTACGAGCAGTACTTC
CATSRPRTGAYEQYF
>TRBJ1-1|TRBV5-5|many|-
TGTGCCAGCAGCACCCGGGGGAGAGAGGACACTGAAGCTTTCTTT
CASSTRGREDTEAFF
>TRBJ1-1|TRBV5-1|many|-
TGCGCCAGCAGCTTGGCCGTCGGGGTCGGGGCCACTGAAGCTTTCTTT
CASSLAVGVGATEAFF
>TRBJ1-4|TRBV5-1|-|-
TGCGCCAGCAGCTTGGGCATTAATGAAAAACTGTTTTTT
CASSLGINEKLFF
>TRBJ2-3|TRBV5-5|few|TRBD2
TGTGCCAGCAGCTCCCCCCCGGGACTAGAAGCAGATACGCAGTATTTT
CASSSPPGLEADTQYF
>TRBJ1-5|TRBV5-1|-|TRBD1
TGCGCCAGCAGCCCAGGGGGCAGTCAGCCCCAGCATTTT
CASSPGGSQPQHF
>TRBJ2-7|TRBV5-1|-|TRBD1
TGCGCCAGCAGCTGGGGACAGGGGAGCCTAGGCGAGCAGTACTTC
CASSWGQGSLGEQYF